One and the same sample provided the 25 T cell receptor beta chains below, sequenced in a study of shared clonotypes between healthy human individuals. Terminally differentiated effector memory CD45RA+ cells were excluded by CCR7 positive selection of CD45RO-negative cells. Assay: immunoSEQ multiplex PCR; the TCRdb copy retains only in-frame clones and omits some. The sample includes 2 million to 2.5 million clones, around 96% of them seen just once. Sequencing input: naive CD8+ T cells sorted from blood. The receptors originated from a man aged 18 to 30 in good health.

The gene calls are TRBV18 and TRBJ2-3; no clear D. V lost 2 bases and J lost 4, with 7 bases in between. This CDR3 region has 13 residues. CDR1 is KGHSH and CDR2 is LQKENI in the germline V gene. The CDR3 DNA is TGTGCCAGCTCACCAACTAACGCAGATACGCAGTATTTT. Protein: CASSPTNADTQYF.

The chain links TRBV25-1 to TRBJ2-3; maybe TRBD2 (7 bases). V shed 1 base and J shed 6 bases, with 11 bases lying between them. CDR3 size: 14 residues. The germline CDR1 and CDR2 sequences are MGHDK and SYGVNS. CDR3 amino acids: CASSELGGEDTQYF. The CDR3 coding sequence is TGTGCCAGCAGTGAATTAGGGGGGGAGGATACGCAGTATTTT.

The rearrangement links TRBV27 to TRBJ2-5, with 9 bases that match TRBD1. V was pared by 8 bases and J by 1 base, with 8 bases of the junction left unmatched. In germline, CDR1 is MNHEY, CDR2 SMNVEV (reference sequence). The CDR3 runs to 15 residues. The DNA of the CDR3 is TGTGCCAGCGGAACAGGGGGCAATAGCCAAGAGACCCAGTACTTC. The encoded protein is CASGTGGNSQETQYF.

This sequence joins TRBV4-1 and TRBJ1-6, with D possibly TRBD1 on 5 matching bases. Germline assignment: CDR1 MGHRA and CDR2 YSYEKL. This CDR3 comprises 18 residues. Deletions cut 0 bases from V and 8 bases from J, with 20 bases between. CDR3 nucleotides: TGCGCCAGCAGCCAAGACCCCGGGGGACTCCTGGGTTATTCACCCCTCCACTTT. This codes for CASSQDPGGLLGYSPLHF.

Concerning this clone itself: This CDR3 is also generated by other DNA sequences in the sample. This chain joins TRBV28 and TRBJ1-2; the match to TRBD1 covers 9 bases. Germline CDR1 and CDR2: MDHEN and SYDVKM. This CDR3 comprises 13 residues. Losses at the gene ends were 6 bases for V and 2 bases for J; bases not matched to a gene: 1. In nucleotides, the CDR3 is TGTGCCAGCAGCGGGACAGGGAACTATGGCTACACCTTC. This codes for CASSGTGNYGYTF.

The gene calls are TRBV28 and TRBJ2-7, with 7 bases that match TRBD2. The CDR3 has 14 residues. The germline CDR1 and CDR2 sequences are MDHEN and SYDVKM. After removal of 8 bases from V and 0 bases from J, the junction contained 7 bases not matched to a gene. The CDR3 sequence: CASGLSGASYEQYF. Written as DNA, the CDR3 is TGTGCCAGCGGGTTGAGCGGGGCCTCCTACGAGCAGTACTTC. The complete variable domain, with remaining parts taken from reference TRBV28 and TRBJ2-7, reads DVKVTQSSRYLVKRTGEKVFLECVQDMDHENMFWYRQDPGLGLRLIYFSYDVKMKEKGDIPEGYSVSREKKERFSLILESASTNQTSMYLCASGLSGASYEQYFGPGTRLTVT.

The V gene is TRBV5-1, the J gene TRBJ2-2, with 9 bases lining up with TRBD1. Germline-derived CDR1 and CDR2 are SGHRS and YFSETQ. The trim removed 4 bases at V and 6 bases at J, leaving 10 bases unmatched. The CDR3 sequence is 16 residues long. In DNA form, the CDR3 reads TGCGCCAGCAGCGACCACCGGGACAGGGACTCCGGGGAGCTGTTTTTT. It yields the protein CASSDHRDRDSGELFF.

This rearrangement joins TRBV4-1 to TRBJ2-7, with 10 bases that match TRBD1. Per germline, CDR1 MGHRA and CDR2 YSYEKL. The length of the CDR3 is 17 residues. With V trimmed by 5 bases and J by 3 bases, 13 bases remained unmatched. CDR3 protein: CASSYQAPGQGNYEQYF. CDR3 nucleotides: TGCGCCAGCAGCTACCAAGCTCCGGGACAGGGGAACTACGAGCAGTACTTC.

The chain employs TRBV14 and TRBJ2-7; D remains unclear. V lost 3 bases to trimming and J lost 0 bases, with 12 bases between them. Germline V CDR1 and CDR2: SGHDN, FVKESK. This CDR3 comprises 15 residues. CDR3 sequence reads: CASSHSTESSYEQYF. CDR3 DNA sequence: TGTGCCAGCAGCCATTCAACAGAGAGCTCCTACGAGCAGTACTTC.

This chain connects TRBV6-4 to TRBJ2-7; D gene ambiguous. CDR1 is MRHNA, CDR2 SNTAGT, per germline. Trimming pared 0 bases from V and 3 bases from J, leaving 9 bases between. The CDR3 extends over 14 amino acids. The CDR3 loop is CASSDSHRYYEQYF. CDR3 nucleotide sequence: TGTGCCAGCAGTGACTCCCATCGATACTACGAGCAGTACTTC.

The chain is built from TRBV5-1 and TRBJ1-4; D perhaps matches TRBD1 (5 bases). The CDR3 loop spans 16 amino acids. The V gene lost 0 bases and the J gene lost 3 bases, with 12 bases spanning the gap. CDR1 is SGHRS, CDR2 YFSETQ, per germline. The CDR3 DNA sequence: TGCGCCAGCAGCTTGGACACGGAGGGGTCTAATGAAAAACTGTTTTTT. Residues: CASSLDTEGSNEKLFF.

V gene TRBV4-1 combines with J gene TRBJ2-1; 11 positions agree with TRBD2. This CDR3 has 16 amino acids. The germline V gene encodes CDR1 MGHRA and CDR2 YSYEKL. V was pared by 4 bases and J by 6 bases, with 8 bases of the junction left unmatched. The CDR3 coding sequence is TGCGCCAGCAGCCTTAGGGCACTAGCGGGAGTCAATGAGCAGTTCTTC. This codes for CASSLRALAGVNEQFF.

The chain is built from TRBV10-2 and TRBJ1-5, with D possibly TRBD1 on 5 matching bases. In germline, CDR1 is WSHSY, CDR2 SAAADI. This CDR3 has 17 amino acids. V was shortened by 3 bases and J by 7 bases, with 22 bases between the two germline ends. The DNA for the CDR3 is TGCGCCAGCAGTGATGCCCCGGGACTCAGATATGACCAGCCCCAGCATTTT. It is translated as CASSDAPGLRYDQPQHF.

The genes are TRBV5-4 and TRBJ2-1, with 12 bases that match TRBD2. The CDR3 is 17 amino acids. Germline CDR1 and CDR2: SGHNT and YYREEE (reference sequence). The ends lost 2 bases at V and 5 bases at J; junction bases unmatched: 8. The CDR3 region has the DNA TGTGCCAGCAGCTTTCTAGCGGGGGGGATAATCGACAATGAGCAGTTCTTC. Encoded protein: CASSFLAGGIIDNEQFF.

This clone was seen once. The chain couples TRBV6-1 to TRBJ1-5, with D possibly matching TRBD1 (6 bases). There are 18 residues in the CDR3. CDR1 is MNHNS and CDR2 is SASEGT in the germline V gene. V dropped 0 bases and J dropped 0 bases, with 15 bases sitting between them. The DNA for the CDR3 is TGTGCCAGCAGTGAAGCATGGAGGACAGACCTTAGCAATCAGCCCCAGCATTTT. Translated: CASSEAWRTDLSNQPQHF.

Notes on this clone: Other DNA sequences of this sample code for an identical CDR3. This chain connects TRBV19 to TRBJ2-7; D gene ambiguous. CDR3 length: 13 amino acids. The germline V gene encodes CDR1 LNHDA and CDR2 SQIVND (reference sequence). The V end was cut by 0 bases, the J end by 3 bases, with 6 bases between. The CDR3 reads CASSIDGSYEQYF. The CDR3 nucleotides read TGTGCCAGTAGTATAGATGGCAGCTACGAGCAGTACTTC.

This chain uses TRBV7-9 with TRBJ1-1; D gene unclear. The V end was cut by 6 bases, the J end by 5 bases, with 19 bases between. The CDR3 has 15 amino acids. From germline, CDR1 is SEHNR and CDR2 FQNEAQ (reference sequence). The CDR3 sequence: CASSSLTGLETEAFF. CDR3 bases: TGTGCCAGCAGTTCACTTACTGGACTTGAAACTGAAGCTTTCTTT.

The V and J genes are TRBV4-3 and TRBJ2-2, with D tentatively TRBD2 (6 bases). This CDR3 is built from 17 residues. V dropped 0 bases and J dropped 2 bases, with 13 bases sitting between them. CDR1 LGHNA and CDR2 YSLEER come from the germline V gene. CDR3 amino acids: CASSQDGAGYNTGELFF. Written as DNA, the CDR3 is TGCGCCAGCAGCCAAGATGGTGCGGGATACAACACCGGGGAGCTGTTTTTT.

As regards this clone: The same CDR3 is also encoded by other DNA sequences in this sample. This chain connects TRBV5-4 to TRBJ2-7; TRBD1 might be the D (5 bases). Germline values: CDR1 SGHNT, CDR2 YYREEE (reference sequence). Trimming left V 5 bases short and J 0 bases short, with 15 bases between. The CDR3 length is 15 residues. The CDR3 nucleotides read TGTGCCAGCAGTCATGGCCAGGGCCTCTCCTACGAGCAGTACTTC. Translation: CASSHGQGLSYEQYF.

A single count supports this clone. The sample carries other DNA sequences with the same CDR3. The J gene is TRBJ2-5, the V gene TRBV5-6; D unresolved. This CDR3 comprises 11 residues. Trimming removed 2 bases at V and 5 bases at J, with 4 bases between. Germline V gene sequence: CDR1 SGHDT, CDR2 YYEEEE. CDR3 region: CASSFVETQYF. The CDR3 region has the DNA TGTGCCAGCAGCTTCGTTGAGACCCAGTACTTC.

The chain employs TRBV27 and TRBJ1-3; D unclear. CDR3 length equals 15 residues. Trimming pared 6 bases from V and 1 base from J, leaving 13 bases between. Germline lookup yields CDR1 MNHEY and CDR2 SMNVEV (reference sequence). The CDR3 is CASRGAGFSGNTIYF. The CDR3 region has the DNA TGTGCCAGCAGAGGCGCGGGGTTTTCTGGAAACACCATATATTTT.

This clone appeared once. V and J are TRBV29-1 and TRBJ1-3, with 9 bases aligning to TRBD1. Germline V gene lookup returns CDR1 SQVTM and CDR2 ANQGSEA. The CDR3 runs 16 residues. Trimming took 1 base from V and 4 from J; bases not matched to a gene: 8. CDR3 sequence reads: CSVEGTGTGRGNTIYF. Written as DNA, the CDR3 is TGCAGCGTTGAAGGAACCGGGACAGGGAGAGGAAACACCATATATTTT.

This rearrangement joins TRBV19 to TRBJ2-1; tentative D call: TRBD2 (6 bases). The CDR3 covers 14 residues. CDR1 is LNHDA and CDR2 is SQIVND in the germline V gene (reference sequence). Deletions cut 7 bases from V and 5 bases from J, with 15 bases between. DNA of the CDR3: TGTGCCAGTACCCTAAGGAGGGGAGACAATGAGCAGTTCTTC. This translates into CASTLRRGDNEQFF.

This chain connects TRBV4-1 to TRBJ1-2, with unresolved D. V was pared by 2 bases and J by 4 bases, with 17 bases between. The germline V gene encodes CDR1 MGHRA and CDR2 YSYEKL. This CDR3 is built from 16 residues. The CDR3 region is CASSQIQLNGGYGYTF. CDR3 nucleotide sequence: TGCGCCAGCAGCCAAATACAATTAAATGGAGGCTATGGCTACACCTTC.

The J gene is TRBJ2-7, the V gene TRBV28; TRBD1 aligns across 10 bases. Germline CDR1 is MDHEN and CDR2 is SYDVKM. This CDR3 has 14 amino acids. The ends lost 4 bases at V and 6 bases at J; junction bases unmatched: 6. The chain's CDR3 is CASSSRTGGSEQYF. DNA of the CDR3: TGTGCCAGCAGTTCTCGGACAGGGGGGAGCGAGCAGTACTTC.